Listed here are 20 T cell receptor beta chains from one sample, sequenced in a study of blood T cell repertoires in COVID-19. Produced via immunoSEQ multiplex PCR; TCRdb's table is partial and in-frame only. The sample contains about 190,000 clones, approximately 85% of which appear only once. Sequencing was performed on peripheral blood. These receptors originate from a woman in her sixties or seventies with active or convalescent COVID-19.

V usage is TRBV11-2 and J usage is TRBJ2-1, with D possibly TRBD1 on 6 matching bases. This CDR3 contains 15 residues. Germline assignment: CDR1 SGHAT and CDR2 FQNNGV. The germline V and J ends were trimmed by 4 bases and 9 bases, with 19 bases remaining between them. The CDR3 spells CASSSGANYGGEQFF. CDR3 bases: TGTGCCAGCAGCTCAGGGGCAAATTATGGGGGTGAGCAGTTCTTC. Complete variable domain (other parts from reference TRBV11-2 and TRBJ2-1): EAGVAQSPRYKIIEKRQSVAFWCNPISGHATLYWYQQILGQGPKLLIQFQNNGVVDDSQLPKDRFSAERLKGVDSTLKIQPAKLEDSAVYLCASSSGANYGGEQFFGPGTRLTVL.

The chain joins TRBV2 to TRBJ2-7, with D hard to call. The germline V and J ends were trimmed by 4 bases and 5 bases, with 15 bases remaining between them. There are 14 residues in the CDR3. CDR1 and CDR2 (germline): SNHLY, FYNNEI. CDR3 DNA sequence: TGTGCCAGCAGTGCCGGCGGCGGTGTCAACGAGCAGTACTTC. Amino acid sequence: CASSAGGGVNEQYF.

The chain employs TRBV6-2 or TRBV6-3 and TRBJ2-5, with D perhaps TRBD2 (6 bases). The V end lost 2 bases, the J end lost 2 bases, and 12 bases lay between the germline ends. The CDR3 totals 15 residues. Germline assignment: CDR1 MNHEY and CDR2 SVGEGT. This CDR3 is CASSYRELAQETQYF. The CDR3 DNA is TGTGCCAGCAGTTACCGGGAACTAGCTCAAGAGACCCAGTACTTC.

This clone has a single count. This chain connects TRBV7-3 to TRBJ2-1; D is perhaps TRBD2 (6 bases). The CDR3 covers 16 residues. Germline-derived CDR1 and CDR2 are SGHTA and FQGTGA. The V end lost 2 bases, the J end lost 6 bases, and 17 bases lay between the germline ends. The CDR3 protein is CASSLDPSGGVNEQFF. CDR3 in DNA: TGTGCCAGCAGCTTAGATCCCAGCGGAGGGGTCAATGAGCAGTTCTTC.

This clone was recorded once. The chain is built from TRBV3-1 (or the pseudogene TRBV3-2) and TRBJ1-6; a possible D gene is TRBD1 (6 bases). Germline CDR1 LGHDT, CDR2 YNNKEL (reference sequence). V lost 2 bases and J 7 bases, leaving 12 bases between the germline ends. This CDR3 has 15 amino acids. The CDR3 protein is CASSQTRQGNSPLHF. In DNA, the CDR3 is TGTGCCAGCAGCCAAACCCGGCAGGGGAATTCACCCCTCCACTTT.

This chain links TRBV25-1 with TRBJ2-7; a possible D gene is TRBD2 (6 bases). This CDR3 region has 13 residues. CDR1 is MGHDK, CDR2 SYGVNS, per germline. Trimming removed 3 bases at V and 4 bases at J, with 10 bases between. The CDR3 protein is CASSDGTRYEQYF. The CDR3 DNA is TGTGCCAGCAGTGATGGGACTCGGTACGAGCAGTACTTC.

The chain couples TRBV14 to TRBJ2-1; 14 bases are shared with TRBD2. This CDR3 has 19 residues. Per the germline V gene, CDR1 is SGHDN and CDR2 is FVKESK. Losses at the gene ends were 6 bases for V and 0 bases for J; bases not matched to a gene: 10. The CDR3 DNA reads as TGTGCCAGCAGACCCATGACTAGCGGGAGGGCCAGCTCCTACAATGAGCAGTTCTTC. It specifies CASRPMTSGRASSYNEQFF.

The V gene is TRBV2, the J gene TRBJ2-7, with 8 bases identical to TRBD1. The CDR3 spans 14 residues. Germline CDR1 is SNHLY and CDR2 is FYNNEI. The ends lost 5 bases at V and 0 bases at J; junction bases unmatched: 3. The CDR3 DNA reads as TGTGCCAGCAGTCGCAGGGGGCTCTCCTACGAGCAGTACTTC. Protein product: CASSRRGLSYEQYF.

The genes are TRBV20-1 and TRBJ2-7; D might be TRBD2 (6 bases). Per the germline V gene, CDR1 is DFQATT and CDR2 is SNEGSKA (reference sequence). The V end was cut by 6 bases, the J end by 6 bases, with 12 bases between. The CDR3 covers 11 residues. CDR3 sequence (DNA): TGCAGTGCCCCTCTCGGGGGCGAGCAGTACTTC. Protein sequence: CSAPLGGEQYF.

This rearrangement joins TRBV5-1 to TRBJ2-1; 9 bases align to TRBD2. This CDR3 spans 17 amino acids. Germline trimming cut 1 base from V and 1 base from J; bases unmatched to any gene: 6. The germline CDR1 and CDR2 sequences are SGHRS and YFSETQ. The chain's CDR3 is CASSLRASGMSYNEQFF. In nucleotides, the CDR3 is TGCGCCAGCAGCTTGCGGGCTAGCGGGATGTCCTACAATGAGCAGTTCTTC.

The chain links TRBV9 to TRBJ1-1; D remains ambiguous. Trimming shortened V by 0 bases and J by 0 bases, and 6 bases separated the two germline ends. Germline CDR1 reads SGDLS; CDR2 reads YYNGEE. The CDR3 runs 14 residues. CDR3 region: CASSVGQMNTEAFF. The CDR3 DNA reads as TGTGCCAGCAGCGTAGGGCAGATGAACACTGAAGCTTTCTTT.

V is TRBV6-4 and J is TRBJ2-6; 7 bases agree with TRBD1. The CDR3 sequence is 19 residues long. The germline CDR1 and CDR2 sequences are MRHNA and SNTAGT. With 8 bases clipped from V and 0 bases from J, the junction kept 16 bases outside the gene matches. CDR3 DNA: TGTGCCAGCTTTCGACAGGGTCCTACCGGGAACTCTGGGGCCAACGTCCTGACTTTC. As protein: CASFRQGPTGNSGANVLTF.

This sequence joins TRBV5-1 and TRBJ2-7, with a weak D call TRBD2 (5 bases). The V end was cut by 0 bases, the J end by 0 bases, with 7 bases between. Germline CDR1 reads SGHRS; CDR2 reads YFSETQ. The CDR3 has 14 amino acids. The CDR3 is CASSLVSDSYEQYF. CDR3 sequence (DNA): TGCGCCAGCAGCTTGGTTAGCGACTCCTACGAGCAGTACTTC.

DNA of the CDR3: TGTGCCAGCAGTTCGCCAGGGGAAGAGCCGCGAGGTGAGCAGTTCTTC. It translates to CASSSPGEEPRGEQFF. The chain links TRBV6-5 to TRBJ2-1, with a possible D match to TRBD1 (6 bases). Trimming removed 4 bases from V and 9 bases from J, with 22 bases in between. The CDR3 runs 16 residues. Germline V lookup: CDR1 MNHEY, CDR2 SVGAGI.

This chain links TRBV19 with TRBJ1-1, with D tentatively TRBD1 (6 bases). Germline V gene data show CDR1 as LNHDA and CDR2 as SQIVND (reference sequence). Trimming removed 4 bases from V and 0 bases from J, with 9 bases in between. The CDR3 loop spans 14 amino acids. CDR3 nucleotide sequence: TGTGCCAGTAGTAAAGGACAGCTGAACACTGAAGCTTTCTTT. Encoded protein: CASSKGQLNTEAFF.

The chain carries TRBV18 and TRBJ2-7, with 10 bases matching TRBD2. Germline values: CDR1 KGHSH, CDR2 LQKENI. J lost 5 bases, V lost 2 bases, and 6 bases had no gene match. This CDR3 is built from 15 residues. The CDR3 here is CASSPKLAGGNEQYF. CDR3 DNA: TGTGCCAGCTCACCAAAGTTAGCGGGAGGTAACGAGCAGTACTTC.

The DNA of the CDR3 is TGTGCCAGCAGCTTGGTGTACGGTCCAGGGGCCCAGTACTTC. Amino acids: CASSLVYGPGAQYF. This chain joins TRBV7-3 and TRBJ2-5; possible D gene TRBD1, 6 bases. Trimming pared 3 bases from V and 9 bases from J, leaving 17 bases between. This CDR3 has 14 residues. The germline CDR1 and CDR2 sequences are SGHTA and FQGTGA.

The J gene is TRBJ2-7, the V gene TRBV5-4, with D maybe TRBD2 (7 bases). This CDR3 contains 14 residues. V was trimmed by 2 bases and J by 4 bases, leaving 13 bases between them. From germline, CDR1 is SGHNT and CDR2 YYREEE (reference sequence). This CDR3 reads CASSLGAGHYEQYF. CDR3 sequence (DNA): TGTGCCAGCAGCTTAGGAGCGGGACATTACGAGCAGTACTTC. The whole variable domain, filled in from reference TRBV5-4 and TRBJ2-7, reads ETGVTQSPTHLIKTRGQQVTLRCSSQSGHNTVSWYQQALGQGPQFIFQYYREEENGRGNFPPRFSGLQFPNYSSELNVNALELDDSALYLCASSLGAGHYEQYFGPGTRLTVT.

This clone is deemed medium-sized. CDR3 loop: CASSLSTESYGYTF. CDR3 bases: TGTGCCAGCAGTTTATCGACTGAAAGCTATGGCTACACCTTC. The chain recombines TRBV27 with TRBJ1-2; D gene ambiguous. Looked up from germline, CDR1 is MNHEY and CDR2 is SMNVEV (reference sequence). The CDR3 is made up of 14 amino acids. Trimming took 0 bases from V and 4 from J, leaving 9 bases between them.

The CDR3 DNA sequence: TGTGCCACCAGCAGGGACGGGAGCTCTGGAAACACCATATATTTT. This translates into CATSRDGSSGNTIYF. The chain carries TRBV15 and TRBJ1-3; D unclear. V lost 3 bases, J lost 0 bases, and 9 bases lay in between. Germline assignment: CDR1 LNHNV and CDR2 YYDKDF (reference sequence). The CDR3 extends over 15 amino acids.